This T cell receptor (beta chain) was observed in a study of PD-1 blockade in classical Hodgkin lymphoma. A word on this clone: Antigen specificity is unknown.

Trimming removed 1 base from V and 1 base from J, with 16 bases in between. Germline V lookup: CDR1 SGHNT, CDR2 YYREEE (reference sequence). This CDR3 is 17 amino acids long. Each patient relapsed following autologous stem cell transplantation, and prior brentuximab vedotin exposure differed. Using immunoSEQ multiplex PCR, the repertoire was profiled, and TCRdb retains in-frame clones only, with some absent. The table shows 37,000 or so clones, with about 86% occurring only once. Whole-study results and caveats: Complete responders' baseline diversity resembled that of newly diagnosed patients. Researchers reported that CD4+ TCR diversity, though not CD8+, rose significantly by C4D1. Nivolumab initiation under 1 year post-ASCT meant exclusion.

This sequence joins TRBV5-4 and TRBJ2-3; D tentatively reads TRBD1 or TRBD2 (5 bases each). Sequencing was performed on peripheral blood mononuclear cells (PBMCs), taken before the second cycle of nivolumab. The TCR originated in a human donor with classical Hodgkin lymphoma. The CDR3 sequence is CASSLMWGRARTDTQYF. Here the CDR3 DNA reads TGTGCCAGCAGCTTGATGTGGGGGAGAGCCCGCACAGATACGCAGTATTTT.